These T cell receptor beta chains were read from a single sample in a study of T cell repertoires in cytomegalovirus infection. TCRdb reprocessed the reads via MiXCR and lists one record per CDR3 protein. The sample holds around 210,000 distinct CDR3 sequences, 5% to 8.5% seen once. Sequenced: PBMCs. The receptors here all came from a human donor in good health (CMV status not recorded). Some clones in this sample may be carry-over from other donors' samples. The CDR3 runs from the conserved cysteine through the conserved F or W. The D gene is left open where the match is weak. Clone size is shown for a subset of rows, as once, few, many or a class of expanded clone.

cdr3_length: 14
v_call: TRBV7-2
clone_size: many
j_call: TRBJ1-2
d_call: NA
cdr3_aa: CASSLSRANYGYTF
cdr3_nt: TGTGCCAGCAGCTTAAGCAGGGCTAACTATGGCTACACCTTC

cdr3_length: 16
v_call: TRBV7-8
clone_size: many
j_call: TRBJ2-3
d_call: NA
cdr3_aa: CASSLAVGITTDTQYF
cdr3_nt: TGTGCCAGCAGCTTAGCAGTGGGGATTACCACAGATACGCAGTATTTT

cdr3_length: 15
v_call: TRBV6-2/TRBV6-3
clone_size: many
j_call: TRBJ2-4
d_call: NA
cdr3_aa: CASSYRQLPGNIQYF
cdr3_nt: TGTGCCAGCAGTTACAGGCAACTCCCCGGAAACATTCAGTACTTC

cdr3_length: 10
v_call: TRBV29-1
clone_size: many
j_call: TRBJ2-5
d_call: NA
cdr3_aa: CSGSSETQYF
cdr3_nt: TGCAGCGGCAGTTCGGAGACCCAGTACTTC

cdr3_length: 13
v_call: TRBV19
clone_size: many
j_call: TRBJ1-1
d_call: NA
cdr3_aa: CASSTQGWTEAFF
cdr3_nt: TGTGCCAGTAGTACCCAGGGGTGGACTGAAGCTTTCTTT

cdr3_length: 15
v_call: TRBV4-1
clone_size: NA
j_call: TRBJ1-2
d_call: TRBD1
cdr3_aa: CASSQVGQGLYGYTF
cdr3_nt: TGCGCCAGCAGCCAAGTGGGACAGGGGCTCTATGGCTACACCTTC

cdr3_length: 14
v_call: TRBV7-2
clone_size: many
j_call: TRBJ2-2
d_call: TRBD2
cdr3_aa: CASSLMGLVGELFF
cdr3_nt: TGTGCCAGCAGCTTAATGGGACTAGTCGGGGAGCTGTTTTTT

cdr3_length: 18
v_call: TRBV7-2
clone_size: many
j_call: TRBJ1-1
d_call: NA
cdr3_aa: CASSLGSFRRGVNTEAFF
cdr3_nt: TGTGCCAGCAGCTTAGGTTCATTCCGCCGGGGAGTGAACACTGAAGCTTTCTTT

cdr3_length: 16
v_call: TRBV5-5
clone_size: many
j_call: TRBJ2-3
d_call: NA
cdr3_aa: CASSFAGPRLVDTQYF
cdr3_nt: TGTGCCAGCAGCTTCGCCGGGCCTCGGTTGGTTGATACGCAGTATTTT

cdr3_length: 14
v_call: TRBV28
clone_size: few
j_call: TRBJ2-1
d_call: TRBD2
cdr3_aa: CATMGTSGINEQFF
cdr3_nt: TGTGCCACCATGGGGACTAGCGGGATCAATGAGCAGTTCTTC

cdr3_length: 15
v_call: TRBV5-1
clone_size: NA
j_call: TRBJ2-7
d_call: NA
cdr3_aa: CASSLDGGKGYEQYF
cdr3_nt: TGCGCCAGCAGCTTGGACGGCGGGAAGGGGTACGAGCAGTACTTC

cdr3_length: 17
v_call: TRBV2
clone_size: many
j_call: TRBJ1-5
d_call: TRBD1
cdr3_aa: CASSDPGQGFTNQPQHF
cdr3_nt: TGTGCCAGCAGTGACCCGGGACAGGGCTTCACCAATCAGCCCCAGCATTTT

cdr3_length: 15
v_call: TRBV18
clone_size: many
j_call: TRBJ1-6
d_call: TRBD1
cdr3_aa: CASSPGTGYNSPLHF
cdr3_nt: TGTGCCAGCTCACCAGGGACAGGATATAATTCACCCCTCCACTTT

cdr3_length: 15
v_call: TRBV18
clone_size: few
j_call: TRBJ1-1
d_call: NA
cdr3_aa: CASSPRTGSDTEAFF
cdr3_nt: TGTGCCAGCTCACCTAGGACGGGGAGCGACACTGAAGCTTTCTTT

cdr3_length: 16
v_call: TRBV6-2/TRBV6-3
clone_size: many
j_call: TRBJ2-2
d_call: NA
cdr3_aa: CASSRVGGRYTGELFF
cdr3_nt: TGTGCCAGCAGTCGGGTCGGGGGCAGATACACCGGGGAGCTGTTTTTT

cdr3_length: 12
v_call: TRBV18
clone_size: many
j_call: TRBJ2-1
d_call: NA
cdr3_aa: CASSPPRNEQFF
cdr3_nt: TGTGCCAGCTCACCACCCAGGAATGAGCAGTTCTTC

cdr3_length: 15
v_call: TRBV5-1
clone_size: few
j_call: TRBJ2-5
d_call: NA
cdr3_aa: CASSLEGRGEETQYF
cdr3_nt: TGCGCCAGCAGCTTGGAAGGTAGGGGGGAGGAGACCCAGTACTTC

cdr3_length: 13
v_call: TRBV29-1
clone_size: many
j_call: TRBJ2-5
d_call: TRBD2
cdr3_aa: CSYGGLAGAQEYF
cdr3_nt: TGCAGCTATGGGGGACTAGCGGGGGCCCAGGAGTACTTC

cdr3_length: 14
v_call: TRBV7-2
clone_size: many
j_call: TRBJ2-7
d_call: NA
cdr3_aa: CASSSTGGNYEQYF
cdr3_nt: TGTGCCAGCAGCTCGACCGGGGGTAACTACGAGCAGTACTTC

cdr3_length: 15
v_call: TRBV15
clone_size: many
j_call: TRBJ1-4
d_call: NA
cdr3_aa: CATSPRAPGGEKLFF
cdr3_nt: TGTGCCACCAGCCCCCGGGCCCCGGGGGGCGAAAAACTGTTTTTT

cdr3_length: 15
v_call: TRBV28
clone_size: many
j_call: TRBJ2-1
d_call: TRBD2
cdr3_aa: CASSVTSGGPNEQFF
cdr3_nt: TGTGCCAGCAGTGTCACTAGCGGGGGGCCCAATGAGCAGTTCTTC

cdr3_length: 17
v_call: TRBV28
clone_size: many
j_call: TRBJ1-2
d_call: NA
cdr3_aa: CASSLWRDSLINYGYTF
cdr3_nt: TGTGCCAGCAGTTTGTGGAGAGACAGCTTGATTAACTATGGCTACACCTTC

cdr3_length: 11
v_call: TRBV6-2/TRBV6-3
clone_size: many
j_call: TRBJ1-2
d_call: NA
cdr3_aa: CASSQGGGYTF
cdr3_nt: TGTGCCAGCAGCCAGGGCGGTGGCTACACCTTC

cdr3_length: 14
v_call: TRBV30
clone_size: many
j_call: TRBJ2-1
d_call: NA
cdr3_aa: CAWSRIIGANEQFF
cdr3_nt: TGTGCCTGGAGTAGGATCATTGGTGCCAATGAGCAGTTCTTC

cdr3_length: 13
v_call: TRBV29-1
clone_size: many
j_call: TRBJ1-1
d_call: NA
cdr3_aa: CSVETSMNTEAFF
cdr3_nt: TGCAGCGTTGAAACCTCTATGAACACTGAAGCTTTCTTT

cdr3_length: 13
v_call: TRBV20-1
clone_size: few
j_call: TRBJ1-1
d_call: TRBD1
cdr3_aa: CSAKGDRDTEAFF
cdr3_nt: TGCAGTGCTAAGGGGGACAGGGACACTGAAGCTTTCTTT

cdr3_length: 13
v_call: TRBV7-9
clone_size: many
j_call: TRBJ1-2
d_call: NA
cdr3_aa: CASSFDGNYGYTF
cdr3_nt: TGTGCCAGCAGCTTCGACGGGAACTATGGCTACACCTTC

cdr3_length: 15
v_call: TRBV20-1
clone_size: NA
j_call: TRBJ2-7
d_call: NA
cdr3_aa: CSARNRAPPSYEQYF
cdr3_nt: TGCAGTGCGAGGAACAGGGCCCCTCCATCCTACGAGCAGTACTTC

cdr3_length: 17
v_call: TRBV5-1
clone_size: NA
j_call: TRBJ1-2
d_call: NA
cdr3_aa: CASSLSRGSQLNYGYTF
cdr3_nt: TGCGCCAGCAGCTTGTCTAGGGGGAGCCAACTTAACTATGGCTACACCTTC

cdr3_length: 13
v_call: TRBV7-8
clone_size: many
j_call: TRBJ1-1
d_call: NA
cdr3_aa: CASSFGGDAEAFF
cdr3_nt: TGTGCCAGCAGCTTTGGAGGGGATGCTGAAGCTTTCTTT

cdr3_length: 15
v_call: TRBV7-2
clone_size: few
j_call: TRBJ2-1
d_call: TRBD2
cdr3_aa: CASSPRLARGNEQFF
cdr3_nt: TGTGCCAGCAGCCCTAGACTAGCCCGAGGGAATGAGCAGTTCTTC

cdr3_length: 17
v_call: TRBV6-5
clone_size: many
j_call: TRBJ2-3
d_call: TRBD2
cdr3_aa: CASSYTRLAGSTDTQYF
cdr3_nt: TGTGCCAGCAGTTACACCCGACTAGCGGGGAGCACAGATACGCAGTATTTT

cdr3_length: 15
v_call: TRBV20-1
clone_size: many
j_call: TRBJ1-1
d_call: NA
cdr3_aa: CSASPLRRTNTEAFF
cdr3_nt: TGCAGTGCTAGTCCCCTTCGACGGACGAACACTGAAGCTTTCTTT

cdr3_length: 15
v_call: TRBV3-1
clone_size: few
j_call: TRBJ2-3
d_call: NA
cdr3_aa: CASSQVGSGTDTQYF
cdr3_nt: TGTGCCAGCAGCCAAGTGGGATCAGGCACAGATACGCAGTATTTT

cdr3_length: 16
v_call: TRBV28
clone_size: many
j_call: TRBJ1-2
d_call: TRBD1
cdr3_aa: CASRSNFDRGLGGYTF
cdr3_nt: TGTGCCAGCAGATCCAACTTTGACAGGGGGCTAGGCGGCTACACCTTC

cdr3_length: 16
v_call: TRBV6-1
clone_size: many
j_call: TRBJ1-4
d_call: TRBD1
cdr3_aa: CASRRSTGWSNEKLFF
cdr3_nt: TGTGCCAGCAGGCGATCGACAGGGTGGTCTAATGAAAAACTGTTTTTT

cdr3_length: 14
v_call: TRBV11-2
clone_size: few
j_call: TRBJ2-7
d_call: NA
cdr3_aa: CASSRGQRPYEQYF
cdr3_nt: TGTGCCAGCAGCCGAGGACAGCGACCCTACGAGCAGTACTTC

cdr3_length: 15
v_call: TRBV3-1
clone_size: few
j_call: TRBJ1-1
d_call: NA
cdr3_aa: CASSQDPLGKTEAFF
cdr3_nt: TGTGCCAGCAGCCAAGACCCATTGGGGAAGACTGAAGCTTTCTTT

cdr3_length: 12
v_call: TRBV20-1
clone_size: NA
j_call: TRBJ1-2
d_call: NA
cdr3_aa: CSAKGANYGYTF
cdr3_nt: TGCAGTGCTAAGGGGGCTAACTATGGCTACACCTTC

cdr3_length: 15
v_call: TRBV20-1
clone_size: few
j_call: TRBJ1-6
d_call: TRBD1
cdr3_aa: CSARRGQGKNSPLHF
cdr3_nt: TGCAGTGCTAGAAGGGGACAGGGGAAAAATTCACCCCTCCACTTT

cdr3_length: 16
v_call: TRBV4-2
clone_size: many
j_call: TRBJ1-2
d_call: NA
cdr3_aa: CASSQDLAGRNYGYTF
cdr3_nt: TGTGCCAGCAGCCAAGATCTCGCAGGGAGGAACTATGGCTACACCTTC

cdr3_length: 15
v_call: TRBV2
clone_size: few
j_call: TRBJ1-1
d_call: TRBD1
cdr3_aa: CASSEGGQGGTEAFF
cdr3_nt: TGTGCCAGCAGTGAGGGAGGACAGGGGGGCACTGAAGCTTTCTTT

cdr3_length: 15
v_call: TRBV10-3
clone_size: NA
j_call: TRBJ1-1
d_call: NA
cdr3_aa: CAISESGRLNTEAFF
cdr3_nt: TGTGCCATCAGTGAGTCTGGCAGGCTGAACACTGAAGCTTTCTTT

cdr3_length: 14
v_call: TRBV20-1
clone_size: few
j_call: TRBJ1-3
d_call: NA
cdr3_aa: CSARDLGSGNTIYF
cdr3_nt: TGCAGTGCTAGAGATCTTGGGTCTGGAAACACCATATATTTT